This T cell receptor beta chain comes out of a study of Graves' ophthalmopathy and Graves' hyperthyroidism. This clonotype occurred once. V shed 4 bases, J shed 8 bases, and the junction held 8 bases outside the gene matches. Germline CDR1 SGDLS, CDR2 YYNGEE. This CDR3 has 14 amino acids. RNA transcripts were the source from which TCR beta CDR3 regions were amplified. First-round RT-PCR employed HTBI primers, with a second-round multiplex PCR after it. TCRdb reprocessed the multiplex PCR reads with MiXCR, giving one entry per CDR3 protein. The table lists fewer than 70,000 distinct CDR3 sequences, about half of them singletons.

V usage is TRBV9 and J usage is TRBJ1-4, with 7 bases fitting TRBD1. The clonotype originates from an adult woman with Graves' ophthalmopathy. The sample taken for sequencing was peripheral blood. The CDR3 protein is CASSLGLGGEKLFF. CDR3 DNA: TGTGCCAGCAGCCTTGGACTAGGGGGCGAAAAACTGTTTTTT.